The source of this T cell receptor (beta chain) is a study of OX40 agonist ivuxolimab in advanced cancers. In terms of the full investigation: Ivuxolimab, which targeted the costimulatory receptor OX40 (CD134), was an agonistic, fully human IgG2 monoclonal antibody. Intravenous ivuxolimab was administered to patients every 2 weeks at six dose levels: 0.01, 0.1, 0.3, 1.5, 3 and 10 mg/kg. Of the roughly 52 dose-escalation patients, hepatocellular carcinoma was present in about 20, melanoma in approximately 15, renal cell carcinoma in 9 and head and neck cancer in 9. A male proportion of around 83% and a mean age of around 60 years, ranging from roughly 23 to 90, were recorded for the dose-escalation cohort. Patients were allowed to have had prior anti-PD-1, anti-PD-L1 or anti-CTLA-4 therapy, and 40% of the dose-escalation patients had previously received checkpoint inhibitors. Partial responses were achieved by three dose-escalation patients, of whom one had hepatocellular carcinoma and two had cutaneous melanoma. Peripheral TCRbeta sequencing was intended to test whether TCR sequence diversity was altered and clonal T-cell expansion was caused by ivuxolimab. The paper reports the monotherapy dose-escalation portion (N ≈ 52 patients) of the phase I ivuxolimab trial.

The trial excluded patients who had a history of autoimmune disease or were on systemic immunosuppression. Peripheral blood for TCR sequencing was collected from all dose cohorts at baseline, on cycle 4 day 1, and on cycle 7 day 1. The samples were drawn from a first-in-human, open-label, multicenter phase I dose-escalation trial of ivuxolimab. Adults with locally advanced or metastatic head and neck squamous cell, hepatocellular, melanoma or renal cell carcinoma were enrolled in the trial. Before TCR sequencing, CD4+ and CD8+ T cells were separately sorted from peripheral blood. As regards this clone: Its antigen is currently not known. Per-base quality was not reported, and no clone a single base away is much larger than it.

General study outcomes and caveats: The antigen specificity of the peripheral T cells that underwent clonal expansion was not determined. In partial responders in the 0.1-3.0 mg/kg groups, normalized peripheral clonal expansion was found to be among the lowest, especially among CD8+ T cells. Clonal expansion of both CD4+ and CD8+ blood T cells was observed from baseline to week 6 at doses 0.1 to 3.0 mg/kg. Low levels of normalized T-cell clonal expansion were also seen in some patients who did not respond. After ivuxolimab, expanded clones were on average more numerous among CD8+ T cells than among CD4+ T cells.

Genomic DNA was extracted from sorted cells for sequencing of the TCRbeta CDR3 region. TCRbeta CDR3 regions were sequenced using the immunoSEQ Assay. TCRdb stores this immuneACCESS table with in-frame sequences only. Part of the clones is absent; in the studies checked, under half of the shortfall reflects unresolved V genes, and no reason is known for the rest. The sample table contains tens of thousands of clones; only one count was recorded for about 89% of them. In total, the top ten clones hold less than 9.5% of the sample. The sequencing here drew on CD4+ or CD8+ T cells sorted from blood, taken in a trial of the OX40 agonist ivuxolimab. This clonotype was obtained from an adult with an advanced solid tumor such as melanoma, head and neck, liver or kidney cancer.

The CDR3 protein: CASSLGEVLRGTEAFF. The DNA reads as follows: TGTGCCAGCAGCTTAGGGGAGGTACTAAGAGGAACTGAAGCTTTCTTT. The chain links TRBV7-9 with TRBJ1-1, with no D gene named confidently. The CDR3 covers 16 residues, taking in both the cysteine and the phenylalanine. Of the read, only the CDR3 DNA is kept; its 48 bases are in frame from base 1. As encoded in the germline V gene (reference sequence), CDR1 is SEHNR while CDR2 is FQNEAQ. The junction carries 17 bases between V and J, which are trimmed by 1 base and 5 bases respectively.